The 9 T cell receptor beta chains below come from one sample, sequenced in a study of T cell changes during pregnancy in multiple sclerosis. Profiling relied on immunoSEQ multiplex PCR, and the TCRdb table lists in-frame clones only, not all of them. The sample holds around 62,000 clones, 93% seen once. Sequencing was performed on CD8+ T cells from peripheral blood mononuclear cells, taken in the second trimester of pregnancy. These receptors came from a female donor with multiple sclerosis, enrolled in a pregnancy study.

This clone showed up just once. The chain uses TRBV28 and TRBJ1-1, with D possibly TRBD1 on 6 matching bases. Germline V gene lookup returns CDR1 MDHEN and CDR2 SYDVKM. Trimming removed 6 bases at V and 4 bases at J, with 15 bases between. This CDR3 comprises 14 residues. CDR3 sequence (DNA): TGTGCCAGCAGACCACAGGGTGGGGGCACTGAAGCTTTCTTT. This sequence encodes CASRPQGGGTEAFF.

This sequence joins TRBV29-1 and TRBJ2-1, with a tentative D call TRBD1 (6 bases). Per the germline V gene, CDR1 is SQVTM and CDR2 is ANQGSEA. This CDR3 region has 16 residues. Trimming cost V 0 bases and J 0 bases, with 12 bases left between them. The CDR3 region is CSVEDRRTASYNEQFF. DNA of the CDR3: TGCAGCGTTGAAGATCGCCGGACAGCCTCCTACAATGAGCAGTTCTTC.

This sequence joins TRBV19 and TRBJ2-7, with 8 bases aligning to TRBD2. Losses at the gene ends were 10 bases for V and 2 bases for J; bases not matched to a gene: 4. Germline values: CDR1 LNHDA, CDR2 SQIVND (reference sequence). The CDR3 covers 12 residues. CDR3 amino acids: CATKAGAYEQYF. CDR3 nucleotides: TGTGCCACCAAAGCGGGAGCCTACGAGCAGTACTTC.

The CDR3: CASSQGLVADTQYF. Here the CDR3 DNA reads TGTGCCAGCAGTCAGGGACTAGTCGCAGATACGCAGTATTTT. The gene calls are TRBV6-6 and TRBJ2-3; 8 bases match TRBD2. This CDR3 is 14 amino acids long. CDR1 MNHNY and CDR2 SVGAGI come from the germline V gene (reference sequence). With V trimmed by 5 bases and J by 4 bases, 5 bases remained unmatched.

The V and J genes are TRBV19 and TRBJ1-2; D gene uncertain. Germline V CDR1 and CDR2: LNHDA, SQIVND (reference sequence). Trimming stripped 1 base from V and 3 bases from J, with 9 bases between. The CDR3 contains 14 residues. The CDR3 sequence: CASSIALVYYGYTF. CDR3 DNA: TGTGCCAGTAGTATAGCCCTAGTCTACTATGGCTACACCTTC.

The chain has TRBV19 and TRBJ2-7; maybe TRBD1 (7 bases). V lost 4 bases, J lost 0 bases, and 16 bases lay in between. The germline CDR1 and CDR2 sequences are LNHDA and SQIVND (reference sequence). There are 16 residues in the CDR3. The CDR3 loop is CASSTMTGTLSYEQYF. CDR3 DNA sequence: TGTGCCAGTAGTACGATGACAGGGACTCTCTCCTACGAGCAGTACTTC.

V and J are TRBV5-4 and TRBJ2-1; 7 bases match TRBD2. With V trimmed by 1 base and J by 8 bases, 6 bases remained unmatched. The CDR3 runs 14 residues. Per germline, CDR1 SGHNT and CDR2 YYREEE (reference sequence). Written as DNA, the CDR3 is TGTGCCAGCAGCTTGCCTCGCCGGGAGGATGAGCAGTTCTTC. It specifies CASSLPRREDEQFF. The whole variable domain, filled in from reference TRBV5-4 and TRBJ2-1, reads ETGVTQSPTHLIKTRGQQVTLRCSSQSGHNTVSWYQQALGQGPQFIFQYYREEENGRGNFPPRFSGLQFPNYSSELNVNALELDDSALYLCASSLPRREDEQFFGPGTRLTVL.

The chain recombines TRBV4-3 with TRBJ1-1; possibly TRBD1 for D (6 bases). Germline V gene data show CDR1 as LGHNA and CDR2 as YSLEER. The CDR3 spans 15 residues. V shed 0 bases and J shed 5 bases, with 13 bases lying between them. CDR3 DNA: TGCGCCAGCAGCCAAGATTCAGGCCAGGGGACTGAAGCTTTCTTT. It translates to CASSQDSGQGTEAFF.

The gene calls are TRBV6-4 and TRBJ1-3; D unclear. The CDR3 is 15 amino acids. V lost 2 bases and J 0 bases, leaving 8 bases between the germline ends. CDR1 and CDR2 (germline): MRHNA, SNTAGT. The CDR3 is CASSDREYSGNTIYF. DNA of the CDR3: TGTGCCAGCAGTGACCGGGAGTACTCTGGAAACACCATATATTTT.